This TCR beta chain was sequenced in a study of blood T cells in healthy people across ages. The CDR3 is 16 amino acids. Trimming pared 3 bases from V and 8 bases from J, leaving 20 bases between. CDR1 is MDHEN and CDR2 is SYDVKM in the germline V gene. The use of a sample-barcoded 5' primer and a J-beta primer mix characterized a second PCR of roughly 6 to 12 cycles. TCRdb fed the 5' RACE reads into MiXCR, producing one record per CDR3 protein. The sample shows roughly 1.5 million distinct CDR3 sequences, roughly 43% of them seen only once. The clonotype was recovered from a woman aged 18-29 years in good health. The chain combines TRBV28 with TRBJ2-1; TRBD1 might be the D (6 bases). Sequenced: blood. The chain's CDR3 is CASSFLDRILNHEQFF. CDR3 nucleotide sequence: TGTGCCAGCAGTTTCCTTGACAGGATTCTTAATCATGAGCAGTTCTTC.